One T cell receptor beta chain is described in this entry. The sample belongs to a study of OX40 agonist ivuxolimab in advanced cancers. Study-wide context: The drug used for patients, ivuxolimab, was an agonistic anti-OX40 (CD134) antibody. The eligibility criteria allowed prior anti-PD-1, anti-PD-L1 or anti-CTLA-4 therapy, and around 40% had some.

This table comes from immunoSEQ multiplex PCR, and its TCRdb copy is limited to in-frame clones, with some not included. The sample includes roughly 80,000 clones, approximately 79% of them seen just once. With 6 bases removed from V and 2 bases from J, the gap between germline ends came to 17 bases. The CDR3 sequence is 15 residues long. Germline CDR1 MDHEN, CDR2 SYDVKM. The receptor comes from an adult with an advanced solid tumor such as melanoma, head and neck, liver or kidney cancer. The input for sequencing was CD4+ or CD8+ T cells sorted from blood, taken in a trial of the OX40 agonist ivuxolimab. This rearrangement joins TRBV28 to TRBJ2-7, with TRBD2 as a possible D gene (5 bases). CDR3 sequence: CASRARGVVPYEQYF. CDR3 sequence (DNA): TGTGCCAGCAGGGCCCGGGGAGTTGTTCCCTACGAGCAGTACTTC.